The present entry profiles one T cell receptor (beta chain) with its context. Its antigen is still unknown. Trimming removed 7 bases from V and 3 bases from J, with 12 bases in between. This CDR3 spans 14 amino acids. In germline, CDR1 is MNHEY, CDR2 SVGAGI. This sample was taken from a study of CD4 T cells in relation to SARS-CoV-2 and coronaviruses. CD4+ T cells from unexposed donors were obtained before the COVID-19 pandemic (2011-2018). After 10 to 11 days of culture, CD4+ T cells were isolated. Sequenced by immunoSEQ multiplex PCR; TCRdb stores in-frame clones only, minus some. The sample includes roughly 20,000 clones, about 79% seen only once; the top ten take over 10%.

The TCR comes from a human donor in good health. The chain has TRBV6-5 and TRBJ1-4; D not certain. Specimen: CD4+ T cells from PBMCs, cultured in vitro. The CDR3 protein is CASTAPLANEKLFF. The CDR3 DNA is TGTGCCAGCACGGCGCCCCTGGCTAATGAAAAACTGTTTTTT.